Detailed here is one T cell receptor (beta chain). The CDR3 has 11 amino acids. V dropped 3 bases and J dropped 11 bases, with 10 bases sitting between them. Germline CDR1 reads SNHLY; CDR2 reads FYNNEI. Sequencing used immunoSEQ multiplex PCR; TCRdb keeps in-frame clones, though not all of them. The table shows fewer than 90,000 clones, with 84% occurring only once. The sample is drawn from a study of control samples from healthy donors and cancer patients. This chain uses TRBV2 with TRBJ1-1, with unresolved D. The receptor's source is a man aged 45-65 years in good health. Sequenced: blood. The CDR3 reads CASSETRLAFF. The CDR3 bases are TGTGCCAGCAGTGAGACAAGGTTGGCTTTCTTT.